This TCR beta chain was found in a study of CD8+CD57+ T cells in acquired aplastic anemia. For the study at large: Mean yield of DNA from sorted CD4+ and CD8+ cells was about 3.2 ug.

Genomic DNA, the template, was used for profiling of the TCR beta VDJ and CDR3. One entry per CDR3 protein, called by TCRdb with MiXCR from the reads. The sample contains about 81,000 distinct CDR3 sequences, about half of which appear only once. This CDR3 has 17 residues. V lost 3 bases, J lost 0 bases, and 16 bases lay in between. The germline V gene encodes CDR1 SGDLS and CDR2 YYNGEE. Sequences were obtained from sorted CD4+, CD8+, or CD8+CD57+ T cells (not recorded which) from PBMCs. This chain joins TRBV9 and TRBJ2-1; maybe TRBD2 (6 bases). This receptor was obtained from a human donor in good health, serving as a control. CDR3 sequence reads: CASSGAPGSASYNEQFF. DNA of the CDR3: TGTGCCAGCAGCGGAGCCCCCGGGAGCGCCTCCTACAATGAGCAGTTCTTC.